This T cell receptor beta chain was obtained from a study of somatic mutations in cytotoxic T cells in rheumatoid arthritis. This table comes from immunoSEQ multiplex PCR, and its TCRdb copy is limited to in-frame clones, with some not included. The sample has approximately 18,000 clones; about 83% are singletons. Sequencing input: CD8+ T cells sorted from blood. The clonotype comes from an adult with rheumatoid arthritis.

The CDR3 bases are TGTGCCAGCGGGAGGGTCTACGAGCAGTACTTC. Amino acids: CASGRVYEQYF. The chain has TRBV27 and TRBJ2-7; 7 bases are shared with TRBD2. V shed 8 bases and J 3 bases; nucleotides not matched to a gene: 1. Germline-derived CDR1 and CDR2 are MNHEY and SMNVEV (reference sequence). This CDR3 region has 11 residues.